Listed below are T cell receptor beta chains from one sample, sequenced in a study of blood T cell repertoires in COVID-19. The data were produced by immunoSEQ multiplex PCR, yet TCRdb's version contains in-frame clones alone and is incomplete. The sample contains under 200,000 clones, 86% of which appear only once. The sequencing sample was made of peripheral blood. Receptors originate from a man aged 18 to 35 with acute or convalescent COVID-19. The CDR3 runs from the conserved cysteine through the conserved F or W. The D gene is left open where the match is weak. Clone size is stated in some rows and not others, as once, few, many or a class when expanded.

CDR3 length: 13
J gene: TRBJ1-3
clone size: NA
D gene: NA
V gene: TRBV29-1
CDR3 DNA: TGCAGCGTTGATCGGGTCTCTGGAAACACCATATATTTT
CDR3 protein: CSVDRVSGNTIYF

CDR3 length: 13
J gene: TRBJ1-5
clone size: NA
D gene: TRBD1
V gene: TRBV7-2
CDR3 DNA: TGTGCCAGCAGCGCACAGGGGAATCAGCCCCAGCATTTT
CDR3 protein: CASSAQGNQPQHF

CDR3 length: 13
J gene: TRBJ1-4
clone size: few
D gene: NA
V gene: TRBV30
CDR3 DNA: TGTGCCGGTTCGGGGGTCAGGAATGAAAAACTGTTTTTT
CDR3 protein: CAGSGVRNEKLFF

CDR3 length: 16
J gene: TRBJ2-3
clone size: once
D gene: TRBD1
V gene: TRBV4-2
CDR3 DNA: TGTGCCAGCAGCCCGGCCCAGGGGACAGGCACAGATACGCAGTATTTT
CDR3 protein: CASSPAQGTGTDTQYF

CDR3 length: 15
J gene: TRBJ2-2
clone size: NA
D gene: NA
V gene: TRBV6-5
CDR3 DNA: TGTGCCAGCAGCCTAGACAGAACGAACACCGGGGAGCTGTTTTTT
CDR3 protein: CASSLDRTNTGELFF

CDR3 length: 17
J gene: TRBJ1-1
clone size: NA
D gene: NA
V gene: TRBV18
CDR3 DNA: TGTGCCAGCTCACCTGCAGGGGAGGGGGGGAAAGGTACTGAAGCTTTCTTT
CDR3 protein: CASSPAGEGGKGTEAFF

CDR3 length: 15
J gene: TRBJ2-1
clone size: NA
D gene: TRBD1
V gene: TRBV10-2
CDR3 DNA: TGCGCCAGCAGTGAGCCGGGACAGGGGGGGAATGAGCAGTTCTTC
CDR3 protein: CASSEPGQGGNEQFF

CDR3 length: 15
J gene: TRBJ2-2
clone size: NA
D gene: NA
V gene: TRBV6-6
CDR3 DNA: TGTGCCAGCAGTTCCTACCCGCATCACACCGGGGAGCTGTTTTTT
CDR3 protein: CASSSYPHHTGELFF

CDR3 length: 15
J gene: TRBJ1-5
clone size: NA
D gene: NA
V gene: TRBV6-5
CDR3 DNA: TGTGCCAGCTCAGGACAGTGGGGCTCCAATCAGCCCCAGCATTTT
CDR3 protein: CASSGQWGSNQPQHF

CDR3 length: 12
J gene: TRBJ1-1
clone size: NA
D gene: TRBD1
V gene: TRBV30
CDR3 DNA: TGTGCCTGGACTAAGGGGGCAGGTGAAGCTTTCTTT
CDR3 protein: CAWTKGAGEAFF

CDR3 length: 15
J gene: TRBJ1-4
clone size: NA
D gene: TRBD1
V gene: TRBV9
CDR3 DNA: TGTGCCAGCAGCGTCCCGGGACAGTCTAATGAAAAACTGTTTTTT
CDR3 protein: CASSVPGQSNEKLFF

CDR3 length: 14
J gene: TRBJ1-1
clone size: NA
D gene: TRBD1
V gene: TRBV19
CDR3 DNA: TGTGCCAGTAGGCAGACAGGGTTCGGCACTGAAGCTTTCTTT
CDR3 protein: CASRQTGFGTEAFF